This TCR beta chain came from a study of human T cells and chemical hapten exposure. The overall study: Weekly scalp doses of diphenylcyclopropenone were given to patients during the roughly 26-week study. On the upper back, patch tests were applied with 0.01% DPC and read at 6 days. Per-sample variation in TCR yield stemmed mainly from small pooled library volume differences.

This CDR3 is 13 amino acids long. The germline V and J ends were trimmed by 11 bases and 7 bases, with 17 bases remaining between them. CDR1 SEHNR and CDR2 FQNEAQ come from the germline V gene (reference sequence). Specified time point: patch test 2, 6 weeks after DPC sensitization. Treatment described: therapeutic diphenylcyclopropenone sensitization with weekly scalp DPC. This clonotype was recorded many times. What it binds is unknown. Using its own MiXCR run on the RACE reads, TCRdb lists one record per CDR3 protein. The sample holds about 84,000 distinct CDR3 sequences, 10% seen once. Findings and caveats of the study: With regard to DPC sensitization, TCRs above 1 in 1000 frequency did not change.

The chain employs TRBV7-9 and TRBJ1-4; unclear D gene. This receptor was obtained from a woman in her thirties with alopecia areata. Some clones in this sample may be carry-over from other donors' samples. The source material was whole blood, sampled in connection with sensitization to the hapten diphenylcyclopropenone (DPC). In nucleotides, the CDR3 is TGTGCCTCCTCGCGAGAAACAGTTGAAAAACTGTTTTTT. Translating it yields CASSRETVEKLFF.